The 17 T cell receptor beta chains below were found in one sample sequenced in a study of cytomegalovirus exposure and HLA in healthy donors. Primers included in the PCR were 60 Vbeta and 13 Jbeta primers. The method was immunoSEQ multiplex PCR; TCRdb's version includes in-frame clones alone and lacks a portion of them. The data contain 200,000 to 250,000 clones, approximately 82% of them seen just once; the ten biggest clones take up approximately 8.4%. The sequenced material came from PBMCs. The receptors here all came from an older woman in good health and CMV-seropositive.

The genes are TRBV29-1 and TRBJ1-1; 7 bases are shared with TRBD1. Germline CDR1 SQVTM, CDR2 ANQGSEA. J was trimmed by 6 bases and V by 5 bases; bases with no gene match: 6. The CDR3 is made up of 12 amino acids. The CDR3 DNA follows: TGCAGCGTTCGCGAGGGGGCCGCTGAAGCTTTCTTT. It encodes CSVREGAAEAFF.

The V call is TRBV11-2, the J call TRBJ2-7; D is ambiguous. V was trimmed by 7 bases and J by 2 bases, leaving 15 bases between them. The CDR3 covers 14 residues. In germline, CDR1 is SGHAT, CDR2 FQNNGV. The CDR3 spells CASTLSTLTYEQYF. The CDR3 DNA reads as TGTGCCAGCACCCTTAGTACGCTGACCTACGAGCAGTACTTC.

The chain uses TRBV11-2 and TRBJ1-1; possible D gene TRBD1, 6 bases. V was trimmed by 2 bases and J by 1 base, leaving 11 bases between them. The germline V gene encodes CDR1 SGHAT and CDR2 FQNNGV. There are 15 residues in the CDR3. Here the CDR3 DNA reads TGTGCCAGCAGCTTAATCGGGACACCGAACACTGAAGCTTTCTTT. Translating it yields CASSLIGTPNTEAFF.

The chain carries TRBV5-4 and TRBJ2-2; the D is unclear. The CDR3 has 16 amino acids. Germline V gene data show CDR1 as SGHNT and CDR2 as YYREEE (reference sequence). V gave up 0 bases and J gave up 6 bases, with 15 bases separating them. CDR3 residues: CASSLGTRSYAGELFF. CDR3 DNA sequence: TGTGCCAGCAGCTTGGGAACGCGTTCGTATGCCGGGGAGCTGTTTTTT. The variable domain in full, completed from reference TRBV5-4 and TRBJ2-2, reads ETGVTQSPTHLIKTRGQQVTLRCSSQSGHNTVSWYQQALGQGPQFIFQYYREEENGRGNFPPRFSGLQFPNYSSELNVNALELDDSALYLCASSLGTRSYAGELFFGEGSRLTVL.

A note on this clone: A junction end diverges from the germline sequence, so it may reflect a read error. V is TRBV4-1 and J is TRBJ1-1; weak D call: TRBD1 (5 bases). In germline, CDR1 is MGHRA, CDR2 YSYEKL. The CDR3 spans 14 residues. The CDR3 here is CASSDPRTRLEAFF. CDR3 coding DNA: TGTGCCAGCAGTGATCCGAGGACACGTCTTGAAGCTTTCTTT.

The rearrangement uses TRBV5-1 and TRBJ2-3; D possibly corresponds to TRBD2 (6 bases). Trimming removed 3 bases from V and 0 bases from J, with 14 bases in between. The CDR3 runs 16 residues. Germline CDR1 and CDR2: SGHRS and YFSETQ. CDR3 residues: CASSWGSGSSTDTQYF. CDR3 nucleotides: TGCGCCAGCAGCTGGGGTAGCGGATCTAGCACAGATACGCAGTATTTT. The variable domain in full, completed from reference TRBV5-1 and TRBJ2-3, reads KAGVTQTPRYLIKTRGQQVTLSCSPISGHRSVSWYQQTPGQGLQFLFEYFSETQRNKGNFPGRFSGRQFSNSRSEMNVSTLELGDSALYLCASSWGSGSSTDTQYFGPGTRLTVL.

V gene TRBV6-5 combines with J gene TRBJ1-2, with D possibly being TRBD1 (5 bases). This CDR3 comprises 13 residues. V was trimmed by 4 bases and J by 10 bases, leaving 16 bases between them. Germline V gene sequence: CDR1 MNHEY, CDR2 SVGAGI. The CDR3 DNA sequence: TGTGCCAGCAGTTCGTACGGGGCGGGGGTCTACACCTTC. Translating gives CASSSYGAGVYTF.

V gene TRBV10-1 combines with J gene TRBJ2-3; 9 bases line up with TRBD2. Unmatched junction bases numbered 6, after V lost 3 bases and J lost 2 bases. The CDR3 is made up of 16 amino acids. Germline CDR1 is WNHNN and CDR2 is SYGVQD (reference sequence). CDR3 in DNA: TGCGCCAGCAGTGACCGAGCGGGAGGCAACACAGATACGCAGTATTTT. It yields the protein CASSDRAGGNTDTQYF.

V is TRBV6-1 and J is TRBJ2-7; 7 positions match TRBD1. Looked up from germline, CDR1 is MNHNS and CDR2 is SASEGT. V lost 0 bases and J lost 3; bases outside the gene matches: 8. The CDR3 has 16 residues. The DNA for the CDR3 is TGTGCCAGCAGTGAAGCCCAACAGGGGTTGAGCTACGAGCAGTACTTC. Its translation is CASSEAQQGLSYEQYF.

This CDR3 is CASSSKALSYEQYF. In nucleotides, the CDR3 is TGTGCCAGCAGCTCAAAAGCCTTATCCTACGAGCAGTACTTC. The chain uses TRBV7-8 and TRBJ2-7; D call uncertain. V shed 4 bases and J shed 1 base, with 11 bases lying between them. This CDR3 spans 14 amino acids. Germline V gives CDR1 SGHVS, CDR2 FQNEAQ. Full variable domain (rest looked up from reference TRBV7-8 and TRBJ2-7): GAGVSQSPRYKVAKRGQDVALRCDPISGHVSLFWYQQALGQGPEFLTYFQNEAQLDKSGLPSDRFFAERPEGSVSTLKIQRTQQEDSAVYLCASSSKALSYEQYFGPGTRLTVT.

The gene calls are TRBV15 and TRBJ2-2, with 7 bases lining up with TRBD2. V gave up 8 bases and J gave up 6 bases; unmatched junction bases: 6. The CDR3 is made up of 13 amino acids. From germline, CDR1 is LNHNV and CDR2 YYDKDF (reference sequence). CDR3 in amino acids: CATGNSGSGELFF. CDR3 bases: TGTGCCACCGGAAATAGCGGGTCCGGGGAGCTGTTTTTT. The full variable domain, in which reference TRBV15 and TRBJ2-2 provide the parts outside the CDR3, is DAMVIQNPRYQVTQFGKPVTLSCSQTLNHNVMYWYQQKSSQAPKLLFHYYDKDFNNEADTPDNFQSRRPNTSFCFLDIRSPGLGDTAMYLCATGNSGSGELFFGEGSRLTVL.

The chain employs TRBV7-9 and TRBJ2-7, with TRBD2 matching over 14 bases. V lost 4 bases to trimming and J lost 2 bases; unmatched junction nucleotides: 1. This CDR3 spans 15 amino acids. CDR1 and CDR2 from the germline V gene are SEHNR and FQNEAQ (reference sequence). CDR3 sequence: CASSSTSGRAYEQYF. CDR3 nucleotide sequence: TGTGCCAGCAGCTCGACTAGCGGGAGGGCCTACGAGCAGTACTTC.

The rearrangement links TRBV7-9 to TRBJ2-5; TRBD2 aligns across 7 bases. Germline V gives CDR1 SEHNR, CDR2 FQNEAQ (reference sequence). This CDR3 comprises 15 residues. V was pared by 5 bases and J by 5 bases, with 11 bases of the junction left unmatched. CDR3 nucleotides: TGTGCCAGCAGCCGCCAGGGCGGGAGTGGGGAGACCCAGTACTTC. Translation gives CASSRQGGSGETQYF.

This chain joins TRBV10-3 and TRBJ1-6, with D uncertain. V lost 6 bases and J 5 bases, leaving 11 bases between the germline ends. Per the germline V gene, CDR1 is ENHRY and CDR2 is SYGVKD. This CDR3 is 14 amino acids long. The CDR3 sequence is CAIRQSPDNSPLHF. CDR3 coding DNA: TGTGCCATCAGACAGTCTCCCGATAATTCACCCCTCCACTTT.

The V gene is TRBV9, the J gene TRBJ1-3; 10 nucleotides align to TRBD1. The CDR3 runs to 19 residues. Trimming removed 2 bases from V and 0 bases from J; junction bases left unmatched: 11. The germline V gene has CDR1 SGDLS and CDR2 YYNGEE. CDR3 in DNA: TGTGCCAGCAGCGTTGGGGGACAGGGGATGGGGTTCTCTGGAAACACCATATATTTT. It translates to CASSVGGQGMGFSGNTIYF.

The chain uses TRBV19 and TRBJ2-7; 9 bases match TRBD1. Per germline, CDR1 LNHDA and CDR2 SQIVND (reference sequence). Trimming at V came to 4 bases and at J to 4 bases, leaving 5 bases not matched to a gene. The CDR3 is 14 amino acids. The CDR3 coding sequence is TGTGCCAGTAGTAAAGGTGGACAGGGGTACGAGCAGTACTTC. This gives the protein CASSKGGQGYEQYF. The full variable domain, rest sourced from reference TRBV19 and TRBJ2-7, is DGGITQSPKYLFRKEGQNVTLSCEQNLNHDAMYWYRQDPGQGLRLIYYSQIVNDFQKGDIAEGYSVSREKKESFPLTVTSAQKNPTAFYLCASSKGGQGYEQYFGPGTRLTVT.

The chain couples TRBV30 to TRBJ2-7; 12 bases agree with TRBD2. Germline CDR1 is GTSNPN and CDR2 is SVGIG (reference sequence). This CDR3 spans 14 amino acids. With 6 bases clipped from V and 4 bases from J, the junction kept 7 bases outside the gene matches. CDR3 in DNA: TGTGCCTGTTCGACTAGCGGGGGAGGTTACGAGCAGTACTTC. Its protein is CACSTSGGGYEQYF.